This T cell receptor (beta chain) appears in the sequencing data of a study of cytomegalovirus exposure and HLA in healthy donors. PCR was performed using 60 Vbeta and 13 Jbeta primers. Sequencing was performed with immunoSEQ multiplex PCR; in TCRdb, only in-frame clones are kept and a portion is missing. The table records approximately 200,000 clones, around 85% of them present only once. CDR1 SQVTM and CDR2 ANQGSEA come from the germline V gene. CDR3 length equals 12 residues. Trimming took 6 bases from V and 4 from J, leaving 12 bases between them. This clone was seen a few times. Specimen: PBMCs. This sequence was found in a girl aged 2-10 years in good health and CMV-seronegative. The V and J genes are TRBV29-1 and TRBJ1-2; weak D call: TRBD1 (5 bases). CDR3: CSVTDTTYGYTF. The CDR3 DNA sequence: TGCAGCGTGACGGACACAACCTATGGCTACACCTTC. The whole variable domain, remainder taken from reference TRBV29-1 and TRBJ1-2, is SAVISQKPSRDICQRGTSLTIQCQVDSQVTMMFWYRQQPGQSLTLIATANQGSEATYESGFVIDKFPISRPNLTFSTLTVSNMSPEDSSIYLCSVTDTTYGYTFGSGTRLTVV.